This entry is about one T cell receptor (beta chain). This sample is drawn from a study of control samples from healthy donors and cancer patients. Data came from immunoSEQ multiplex PCR; TCRdb stores just in-frame clones and leaves some out. This table holds about 92,000 clones, almost 85% found once. Germline values: CDR1 MNHNY, CDR2 SVGAGI (reference sequence). V shed 9 bases and J shed 1 base, with 11 bases lying between them. This CDR3 contains 13 residues. Sequences were obtained from blood. The genes are TRBV6-6 and TRBJ2-3; D is ambiguous. The sequence derives from a woman aged 55-69 years in good health. The DNA of the CDR3 is TGTGCCAGTAGACGGCCAGGCACAGATACGCAGTATTTT. It specifies CASRRPGTDTQYF.